This T cell receptor beta chain was sequenced for a study of blood T cell repertoires in COVID-19. At the level of the study: Donors in the United States, Italy and Spain gave samples during acute or convalescent COVID-19.

Germline V gene data show CDR1 as LGHNA and CDR2 as YNFKEQ. V was clipped by 1 base and J by 4 bases, with 8 bases between them. The CDR3 loop spans 15 amino acids. Study processing details: Amplifying reference gene primers gave estimates of nucleated cell counts. Data came from immunoSEQ multiplex PCR; TCRdb stores just in-frame clones and leaves some out. The V and J calls and clone size come from that table; D and trimming were worked out from the DNA. The data contain some 120,000 clones, roughly 80% of them seen just once; the ten biggest clones take up around 17%. Source material: peripheral blood. The chain carries TRBV4-2 and TRBJ1-6; D is undetermined. The sequence was collected from a woman in her 50s with acute or convalescent COVID-19. The CDR3 is CASSQAQAYNSPLHF. The CDR3 DNA follows: TGTGCCAGCAGCCAAGCCCAGGCGTATAATTCACCCCTCCACTTT.